One T cell receptor (beta chain) is described in this entry. Data came from immunoSEQ multiplex PCR; TCRdb stores just in-frame clones and leaves some out. The repertoire holds around 150,000 clones, more than 80% seen once, with just over 3% in the top ten. Per the germline V gene, CDR1 is SGHNT and CDR2 is YYREEE (reference sequence). After removal of 4 bases from V and 4 bases from J, the junction contained 12 bases not matched to a gene. This CDR3 region has 17 residues. This specimen belongs to a study of blood T cell repertoires in COVID-19. This receptor was taken from a woman aged 55 to 70 with active COVID-19. Source material: peripheral blood. V usage is TRBV5-4 and J usage is TRBJ2-5; 11 bases are a match to TRBD2. CDR3 residues: CASSVGPGTSGVETQYF. The CDR3 DNA is TGTGCCAGCAGCGTCGGACCGGGGACTAGCGGAGTAGAGACCCAGTACTTC.